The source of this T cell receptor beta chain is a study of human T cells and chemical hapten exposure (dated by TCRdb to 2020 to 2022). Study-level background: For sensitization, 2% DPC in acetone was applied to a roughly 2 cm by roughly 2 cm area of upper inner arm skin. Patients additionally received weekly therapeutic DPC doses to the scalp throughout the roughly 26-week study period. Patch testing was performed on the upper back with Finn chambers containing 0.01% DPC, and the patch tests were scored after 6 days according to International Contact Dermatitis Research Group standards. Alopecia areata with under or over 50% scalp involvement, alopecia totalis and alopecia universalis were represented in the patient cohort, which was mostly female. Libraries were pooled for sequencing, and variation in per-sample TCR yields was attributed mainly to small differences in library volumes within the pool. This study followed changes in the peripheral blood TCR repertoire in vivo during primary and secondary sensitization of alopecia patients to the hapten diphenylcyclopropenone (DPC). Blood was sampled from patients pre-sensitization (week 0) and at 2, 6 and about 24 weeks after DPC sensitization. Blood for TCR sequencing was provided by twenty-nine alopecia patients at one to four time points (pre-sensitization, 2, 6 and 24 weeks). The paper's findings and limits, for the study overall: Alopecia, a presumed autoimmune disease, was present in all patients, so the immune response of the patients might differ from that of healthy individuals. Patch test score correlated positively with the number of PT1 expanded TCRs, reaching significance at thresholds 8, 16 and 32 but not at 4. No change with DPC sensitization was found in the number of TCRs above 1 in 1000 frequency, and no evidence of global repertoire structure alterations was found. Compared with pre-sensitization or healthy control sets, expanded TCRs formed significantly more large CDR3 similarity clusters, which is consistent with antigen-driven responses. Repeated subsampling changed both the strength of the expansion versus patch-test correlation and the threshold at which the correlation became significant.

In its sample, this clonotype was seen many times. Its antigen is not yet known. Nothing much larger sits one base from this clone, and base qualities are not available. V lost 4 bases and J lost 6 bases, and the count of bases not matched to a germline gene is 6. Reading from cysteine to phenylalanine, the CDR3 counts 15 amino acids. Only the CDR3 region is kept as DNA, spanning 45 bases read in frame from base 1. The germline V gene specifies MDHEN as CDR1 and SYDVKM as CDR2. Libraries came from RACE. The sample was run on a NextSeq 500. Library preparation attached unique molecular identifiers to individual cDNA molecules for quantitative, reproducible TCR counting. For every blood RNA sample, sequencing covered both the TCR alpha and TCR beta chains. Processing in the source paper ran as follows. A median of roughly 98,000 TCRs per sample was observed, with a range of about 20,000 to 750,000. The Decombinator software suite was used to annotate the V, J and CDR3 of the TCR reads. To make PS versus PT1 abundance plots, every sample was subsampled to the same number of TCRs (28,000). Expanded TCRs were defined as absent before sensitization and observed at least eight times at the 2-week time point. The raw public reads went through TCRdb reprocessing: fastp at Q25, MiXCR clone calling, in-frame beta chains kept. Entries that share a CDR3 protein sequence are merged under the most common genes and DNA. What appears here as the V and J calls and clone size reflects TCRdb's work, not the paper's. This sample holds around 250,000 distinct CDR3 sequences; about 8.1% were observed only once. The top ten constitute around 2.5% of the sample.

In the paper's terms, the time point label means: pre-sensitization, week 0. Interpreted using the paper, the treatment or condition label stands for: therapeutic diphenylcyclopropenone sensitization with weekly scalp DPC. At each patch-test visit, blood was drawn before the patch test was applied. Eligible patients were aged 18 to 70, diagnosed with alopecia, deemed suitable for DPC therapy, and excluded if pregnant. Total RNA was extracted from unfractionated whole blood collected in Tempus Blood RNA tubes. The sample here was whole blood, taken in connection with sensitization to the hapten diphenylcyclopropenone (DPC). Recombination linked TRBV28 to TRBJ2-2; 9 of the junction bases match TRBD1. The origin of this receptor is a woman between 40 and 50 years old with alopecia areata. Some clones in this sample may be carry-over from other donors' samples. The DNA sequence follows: TGTGCCAGCAGTTCCGCCGGGACAGGGTCCGGGGAGCTGTTTTTT. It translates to CASSSAGTGSGELFF.